This section outlines one T cell receptor beta chain sequence together with its context. The ends were cut back, 1 base at V and 1 base at J, with 11 bases in the middle. The CDR3 contains 15 residues. The germline CDR1 and CDR2 sequences are SGHDT and YYEEEE. In the authors' workflow: Using reference gene primer amplification, nucleated cell counts were estimated. Sequencing was performed with immunoSEQ multiplex PCR; in TCRdb, only in-frame clones are kept and a portion is missing. V and J calls plus clone size are reproduced from that table; the DNA served to infer D and trimming. This sample has about 57,000 clones, with roughly 80% found just once. These data are taken from a study of blood T cell repertoires in COVID-19. Study overall: The United States, Italy and Spain provided the acute and convalescent COVID-19 samples. PBMCs, B-cell-depleted T cells, or T cells were the source of the cDNA or gDNA that made up the material.

The chain employs TRBV5-6 and TRBJ1-1; no definite D call. The sequenced material came from peripheral blood. The clonotype was recovered from a woman aged 55-70 years with acute or convalescent COVID-19. The CDR3 bases are TGTGCCAGCAGCTTGCGCCCATCGGGGAACACTGAAGCTTTCTTT. Its protein is CASSLRPSGNTEAFF.